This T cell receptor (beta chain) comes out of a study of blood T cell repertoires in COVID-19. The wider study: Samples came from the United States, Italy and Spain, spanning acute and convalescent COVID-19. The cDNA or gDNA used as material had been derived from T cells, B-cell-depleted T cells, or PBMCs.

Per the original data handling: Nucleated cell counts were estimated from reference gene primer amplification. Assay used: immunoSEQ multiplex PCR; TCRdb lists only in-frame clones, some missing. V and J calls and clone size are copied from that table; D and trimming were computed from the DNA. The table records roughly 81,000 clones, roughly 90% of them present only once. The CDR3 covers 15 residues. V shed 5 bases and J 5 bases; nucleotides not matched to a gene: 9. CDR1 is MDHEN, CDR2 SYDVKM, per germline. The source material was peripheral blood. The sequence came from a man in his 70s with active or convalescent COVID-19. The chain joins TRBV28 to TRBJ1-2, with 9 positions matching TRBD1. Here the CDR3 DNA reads TGTGCCAGCAGTATACAGGGGGCGAATAGGTATGGCTACACCTTC. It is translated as CASSIQGANRYGYTF.